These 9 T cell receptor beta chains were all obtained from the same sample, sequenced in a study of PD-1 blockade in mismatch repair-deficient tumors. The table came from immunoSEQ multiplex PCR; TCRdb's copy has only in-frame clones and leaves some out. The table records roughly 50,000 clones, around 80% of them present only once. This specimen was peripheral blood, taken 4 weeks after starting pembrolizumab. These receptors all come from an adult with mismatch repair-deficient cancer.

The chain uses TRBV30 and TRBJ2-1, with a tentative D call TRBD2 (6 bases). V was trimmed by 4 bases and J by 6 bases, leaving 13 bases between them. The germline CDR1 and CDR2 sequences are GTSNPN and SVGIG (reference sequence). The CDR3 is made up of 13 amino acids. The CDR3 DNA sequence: TGTGCCTGGACCTCCGGAGGGACCAATGAGCAGTTCTTC. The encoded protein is CAWTSGGTNEQFF.

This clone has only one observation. The CDR3 bases are TGTGCCAGCAGCTTATGGACAGCCCCAGATACGCAGTATTTT. As protein: CASSLWTAPDTQYF. This chain uses TRBV7-9 with TRBJ2-3, with D maybe TRBD1 (6 bases). The germline V and J ends were trimmed by 2 bases and 4 bases, with 10 bases remaining between them. CDR1 is SEHNR, CDR2 FQNEAQ, per germline (reference sequence). This CDR3 has 14 amino acids. The variable domain in full, with the rest retrieved from reference TRBV7-9 and TRBJ2-3, is DTGVSQNPRHKITKRGQNVTFRCDPISEHNRLYWYRQTLGQGPEFLTYFQNEAQLEKSRLLSDRFSAERPKGSFSTLEIQRTEQGDSAMYLCASSLWTAPDTQYFGPGTRLTVL.

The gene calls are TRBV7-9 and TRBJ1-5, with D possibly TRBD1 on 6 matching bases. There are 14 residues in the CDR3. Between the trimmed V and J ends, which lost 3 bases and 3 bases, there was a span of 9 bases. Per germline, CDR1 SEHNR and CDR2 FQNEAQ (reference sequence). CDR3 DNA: TGTGCCAGCAGCTTGACAGGACCCAATCAGCCCCAGCATTTT. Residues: CASSLTGPNQPQHF.

The CDR3 bases are TGTGCCAGCAGCTCCTCGGGAGTTGGCACAGATACGCAGTATTTT. This sequence encodes CASSSSGVGTDTQYF. This chain joins TRBV7-9 and TRBJ2-3; TRBD2 is a possible D gene (6 bases). V shed 4 bases and J shed 1 base, with 12 bases lying between them. The length of the CDR3 is 15 residues. Germline V CDR1 and CDR2: SEHNR, FQNEAQ (reference sequence).

In nucleotides, the CDR3 is TGTGCCAGCAGCTTGGGGGGAGCGAACTACAATGAGCAGTTCTTC. It translates to CASSLGGANYNEQFF. The chain is built from TRBV7-3 and TRBJ2-1; D may be TRBD2 (6 bases). There are 15 residues in the CDR3. V was clipped by 3 bases and J by 3 bases, with 12 bases between them. CDR1 SGHTA and CDR2 FQGTGA come from the germline V gene.

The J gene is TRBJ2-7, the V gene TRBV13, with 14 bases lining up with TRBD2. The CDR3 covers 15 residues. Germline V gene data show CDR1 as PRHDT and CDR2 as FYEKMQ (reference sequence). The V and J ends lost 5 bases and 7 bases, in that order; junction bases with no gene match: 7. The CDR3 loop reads CASSTGLAGVDEQYF. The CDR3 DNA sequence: TGTGCCAGCAGCACGGGACTAGCGGGAGTCGATGAGCAGTACTTC.

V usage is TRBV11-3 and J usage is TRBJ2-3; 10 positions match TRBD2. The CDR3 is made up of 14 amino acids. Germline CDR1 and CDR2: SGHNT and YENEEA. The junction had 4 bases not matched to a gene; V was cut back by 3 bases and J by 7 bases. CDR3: CASSLSSGSNTQYF. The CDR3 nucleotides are TGTGCCAGCAGCTTGTCTAGCGGGAGTAATACGCAGTATTTT.

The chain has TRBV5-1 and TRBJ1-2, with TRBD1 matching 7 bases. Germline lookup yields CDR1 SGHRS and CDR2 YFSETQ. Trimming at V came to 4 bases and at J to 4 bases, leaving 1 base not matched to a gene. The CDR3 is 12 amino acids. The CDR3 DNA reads TGCGCCAGCAGCCAGGGGGGCTATGGCTACACCTTC. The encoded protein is CASSQGGYGYTF.

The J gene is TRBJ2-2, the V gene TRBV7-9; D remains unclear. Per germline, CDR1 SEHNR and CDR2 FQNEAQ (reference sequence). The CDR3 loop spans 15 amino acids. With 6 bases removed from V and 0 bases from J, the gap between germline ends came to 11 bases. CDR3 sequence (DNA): TGTGCCAGCAGTGCCGGCGCTACGAACACCGGGGAGCTGTTTTTT. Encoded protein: CASSAGATNTGELFF.